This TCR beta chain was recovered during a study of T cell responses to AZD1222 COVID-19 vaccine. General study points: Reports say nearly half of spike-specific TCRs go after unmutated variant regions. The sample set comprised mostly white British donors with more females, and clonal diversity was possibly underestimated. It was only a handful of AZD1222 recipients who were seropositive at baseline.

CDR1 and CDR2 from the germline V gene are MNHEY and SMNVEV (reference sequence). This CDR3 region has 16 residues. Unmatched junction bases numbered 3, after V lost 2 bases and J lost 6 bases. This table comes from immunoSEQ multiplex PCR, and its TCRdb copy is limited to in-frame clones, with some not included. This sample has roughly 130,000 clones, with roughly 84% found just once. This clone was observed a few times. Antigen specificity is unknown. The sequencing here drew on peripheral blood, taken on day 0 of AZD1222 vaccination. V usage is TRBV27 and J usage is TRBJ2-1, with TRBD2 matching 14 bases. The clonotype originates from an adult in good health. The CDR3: CASSLNGLAGGNEQFF. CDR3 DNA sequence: TGTGCCAGCAGTTTAAATGGACTAGCGGGAGGCAATGAGCAGTTCTTC.